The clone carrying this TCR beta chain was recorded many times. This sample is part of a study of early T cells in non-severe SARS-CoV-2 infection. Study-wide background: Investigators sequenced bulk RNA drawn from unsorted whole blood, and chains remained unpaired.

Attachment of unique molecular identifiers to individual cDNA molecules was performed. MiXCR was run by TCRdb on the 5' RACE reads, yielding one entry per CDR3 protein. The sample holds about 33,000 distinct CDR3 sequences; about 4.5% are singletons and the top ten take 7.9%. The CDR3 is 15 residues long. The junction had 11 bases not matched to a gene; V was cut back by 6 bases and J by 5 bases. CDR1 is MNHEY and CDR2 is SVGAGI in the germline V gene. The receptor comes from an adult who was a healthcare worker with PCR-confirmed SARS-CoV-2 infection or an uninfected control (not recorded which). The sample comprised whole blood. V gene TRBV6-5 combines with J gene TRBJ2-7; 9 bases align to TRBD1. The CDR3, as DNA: TGTGCCAGCAGACGACCGGGACAGGGAATAAACGAGCAGTACTTC. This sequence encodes CASRRPGQGINEQYF.